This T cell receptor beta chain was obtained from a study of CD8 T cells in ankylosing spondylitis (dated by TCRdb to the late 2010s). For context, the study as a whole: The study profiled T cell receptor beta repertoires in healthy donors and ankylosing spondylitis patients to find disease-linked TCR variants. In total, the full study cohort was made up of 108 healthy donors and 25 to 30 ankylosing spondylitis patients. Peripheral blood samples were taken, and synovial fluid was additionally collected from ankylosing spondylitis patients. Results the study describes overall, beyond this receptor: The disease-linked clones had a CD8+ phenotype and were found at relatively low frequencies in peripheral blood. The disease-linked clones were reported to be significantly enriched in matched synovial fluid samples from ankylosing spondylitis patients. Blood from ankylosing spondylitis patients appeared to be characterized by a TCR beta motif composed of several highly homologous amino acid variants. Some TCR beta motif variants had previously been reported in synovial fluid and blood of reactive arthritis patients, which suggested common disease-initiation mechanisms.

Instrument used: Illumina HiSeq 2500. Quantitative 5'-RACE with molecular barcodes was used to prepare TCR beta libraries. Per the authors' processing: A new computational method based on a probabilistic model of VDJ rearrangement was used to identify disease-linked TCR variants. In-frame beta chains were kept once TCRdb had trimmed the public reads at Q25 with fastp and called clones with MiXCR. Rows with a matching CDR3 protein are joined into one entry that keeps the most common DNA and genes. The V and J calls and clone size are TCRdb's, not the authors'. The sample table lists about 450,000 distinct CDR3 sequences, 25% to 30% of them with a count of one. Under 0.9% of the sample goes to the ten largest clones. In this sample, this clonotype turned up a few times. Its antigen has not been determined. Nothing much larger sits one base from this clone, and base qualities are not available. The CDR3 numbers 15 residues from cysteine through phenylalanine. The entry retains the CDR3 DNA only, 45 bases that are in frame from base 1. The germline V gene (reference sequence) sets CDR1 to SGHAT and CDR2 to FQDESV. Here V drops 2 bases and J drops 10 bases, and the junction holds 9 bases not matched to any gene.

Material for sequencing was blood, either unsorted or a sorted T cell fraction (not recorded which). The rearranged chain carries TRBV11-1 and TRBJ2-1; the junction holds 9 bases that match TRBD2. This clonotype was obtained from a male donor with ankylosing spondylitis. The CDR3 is CASSLYPREGQEQFF. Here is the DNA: TGTGCCAGCAGCTTATACCCGCGGGAGGGCCAAGAGCAGTTCTTC.